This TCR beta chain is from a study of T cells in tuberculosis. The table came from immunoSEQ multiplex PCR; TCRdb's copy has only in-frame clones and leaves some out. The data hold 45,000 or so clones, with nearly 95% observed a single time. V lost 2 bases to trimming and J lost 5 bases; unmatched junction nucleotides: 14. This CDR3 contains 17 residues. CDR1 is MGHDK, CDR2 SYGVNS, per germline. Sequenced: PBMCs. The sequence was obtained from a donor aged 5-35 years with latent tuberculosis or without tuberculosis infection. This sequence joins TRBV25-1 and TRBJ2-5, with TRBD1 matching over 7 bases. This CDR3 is CASSEKFGQVAWETQYF. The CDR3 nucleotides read TGTGCCAGCAGTGAAAAATTTGGACAGGTGGCTTGGGAGACCCAGTACTTC.